The sequence of this T cell receptor beta chain was determined in a study of cytomegalovirus exposure and HLA in healthy donors. General observations from the study: With later analysis, a missense DCLRE1C variant became linked to TCR beta V- and J-gene trimming. The study put 150 or so TCR beta chains on its list as cytomegalovirus-associated. Several V segments, TRBV6-2 and TRBV6-3 among them, could not be told apart and were dropped. A later analysis associated 16,951 TCR beta sequences with HLA alleles at a 0.05 false discovery rate.

To note about this clone: Its antigen is undetermined.

CDR3 size: 16 residues. Per germline, CDR1 KGHSH and CDR2 LQKENI. With V trimmed by 0 bases and J by 3 bases, 8 bases remained unmatched. The study ran its PCR with 60 Vbeta and 13 Jbeta primers. Clones were sequenced by immunoSEQ multiplex PCR, and TCRdb holds only the in-frame ones, with some missing. The repertoire holds tens of thousands of clones, about four fifths seen once, with 45% to 60% in the top ten. The sequence derives from a man aged 50-60 years in good health and CMV-seropositive. The sample taken for sequencing was PBMCs. The rearrangement joins TRBV18 to TRBJ2-7, with 7 bases that match TRBD1. The CDR3 DNA is TGTGCCAGCTCACCACCTGACAGGGCTTATTACTACGAGCAGTACTTC. This encodes CASSPPDRAYYYEQYF.